This T cell receptor (beta chain) was sequenced in a study of shared clonotypes between healthy human individuals. About the study: Ranging from 18 to 49 in age, donors were a couple of women and a few men.

V was pared by 5 bases and J by 1 base, with 11 bases between. Germline CDR1 is SGHTA and CDR2 is FQGNSA. The CDR3 extends over 14 amino acids. The genomic DNA of each subset was split evenly across several immunoSEQ plates. Replicate PCRs from sorted subsets contained about 0.2 ug DNA, which is around 30,000 T cell genomes. The method was immunoSEQ multiplex PCR; TCRdb's version includes in-frame clones alone and lacks a portion of them. The repertoire holds 2,100,000 or so clones, with approximately 95% as singletons. Each of the donors was a healthy adult who was HIV-negative and had not had a recent acute infection or vaccination.

Sequencing used naive CD4+ T cells sorted from blood. Subset here: CD45RA+ positively selected. The TCR originated in a man between 18 and 35 years old in good health. The chain has TRBV7-2 and TRBJ1-1, with D possibly being TRBD1 (5 bases). The CDR3 DNA is TGTGCCAGCAGCCCTAGCGGGACGAACACTGAAGCTTTCTTT. It is translated as CASSPSGTNTEAFF.